These 13 T cell receptor beta chains came from one sample sequenced in a study of OX40 agonist ivuxolimab in advanced cancers. Assay used: immunoSEQ multiplex PCR; TCRdb lists only in-frame clones, some missing. Of more than 70,000 clones listed, approximately 80% are singletons. This sample comprised CD4+ or CD8+ T cells sorted from blood, obtained in a trial of the OX40 agonist ivuxolimab. These receptors originate from an adult with an advanced solid tumor such as melanoma, head and neck, liver or kidney cancer.

The chain couples TRBV11-3 to TRBJ1-1; D unclear. The CDR3 loop spans 14 amino acids. The germline V gene has CDR1 SGHNT and CDR2 YENEEA. With 5 bases removed from V and 3 bases from J, the gap between germline ends came to 13 bases. The DNA for the CDR3 is TGTGCCAGCAGCCACGGGAGTCGGGACACTGAAGCTTTCTTT. Its translation is CASSHGSRDTEAFF.

The rearrangement uses TRBV10-2 and TRBJ2-7; D remains ambiguous. Germline V gene data show CDR1 as WSHSY and CDR2 as SAAADI. V was trimmed by 3 bases and J by 13 bases, leaving 19 bases between them. The CDR3 spans 13 residues. This chain's CDR3 is CASSDPAVPRQYV. Here the CDR3 DNA reads TGCGCCAGCAGTGACCCAGCAGTCCCGCGGCAATACGTC.

The rearrangement links TRBV28 to TRBJ1-1, with unresolved D. The V end lost 2 bases, the J end lost 4 bases, and 14 bases lay between the germline ends. Germline V CDR1 and CDR2: MDHEN, SYDVKM. This CDR3 region has 15 residues. DNA of the CDR3: TGTGCCAGCAGTTTACGGCCCCCGTCGGCCACTGAAGCTTTCTTT. Translation gives CASSLRPPSATEAFF.

The table lists this clone with a count of one. In DNA, the CDR3 is TGCGCCAGCAGCCCGAGGACCGGGGCGAGCACAGATACGCAGTATTTT. Its protein product is CASSPRTGASTDTQYF. The chain uses TRBV4-1 and TRBJ2-3; D may match TRBD1 or TRBD2 (5 bases each). The germline V gene has CDR1 MGHRA and CDR2 YSYEKL. Trimming shortened V by 4 bases and J by 0 bases, and 14 bases separated the two germline ends. CDR3 size: 16 residues.

V gene TRBV7-9 combines with J gene TRBJ2-4; 8 positions match TRBD1. The J segment lost 8 bases and the V segment lost 5 bases, leaving 8 bases of the junction unmatched. The CDR3 extends over 14 amino acids. The V gene's germline CDR1 is SEHNR and CDR2 FQNEAQ (reference sequence). CDR3 bases: TGTGCCAGCAGCGTGAGCCAGGGGGCGGACATTCAGTACTTC. Amino acids: CASSVSQGADIQYF.

The chain's CDR3 is CASSQGWAKNIQYF. The CDR3 bases are TGTGCCAGCAGCCAAGGGTGGGCCAAAAACATTCAGTACTTC. The J gene is TRBJ2-4, the V gene TRBV11-2; D is unresolved. The CDR3 extends over 14 amino acids. Trimming took off 5 bases at V and 1 base at J, with 9 bases between the two ends. Germline V CDR1 and CDR2: SGHAT, FQNNGV. Filled out from reference TRBV11-2 and TRBJ2-4, the complete variable domain reads EAGVAQSPRYKIIEKRQSVAFWCNPISGHATLYWYQQILGQGPKLLIQFQNNGVVDDSQLPKDRFSAERLKGVDSTLKIQPAKLEDSAVYLCASSQGWAKNIQYFGAGTRLSVL.

The DNA of the CDR3 is TGTGCCAGCAGTCAGGAGGTGAACACCGGGGAGCTGTTTTTT. Its translation is CASSQEVNTGELFF. V gene TRBV6-5 combines with J gene TRBJ2-2; TRBD2 might be the D (5 bases). The CDR3 extends over 14 amino acids. Trimming took 5 bases from V and 1 from J, leaving 8 bases between them. The germline V gene encodes CDR1 MNHEY and CDR2 SVGAGI.

The chain recombines TRBV28 with TRBJ2-7; D might be TRBD2 (6 bases). The CDR3 contains 14 residues. Per the germline V gene, CDR1 is MDHEN and CDR2 is SYDVKM. Trimming shortened V by 3 bases and J by 2 bases, and 11 bases separated the two germline ends. The CDR3 region is CASSFGGPTYEQYF. The CDR3 DNA sequence: TGTGCCAGCAGTTTCGGGGGACCCACCTACGAGCAGTACTTC.

The chain joins TRBV28 to TRBJ2-3; maybe TRBD1 (5 bases). Germline V lookup: CDR1 MDHEN, CDR2 SYDVKM. Trimming stripped 1 base from V and 7 bases from J, with 12 bases between. The CDR3 covers 14 residues. The DNA for the CDR3 is TGTGCCAGCAGTTTATTTCAGGGTCAGAATACGCAGTATTTT. Protein sequence: CASSLFQGQNTQYF. Full variable domain (rest looked up from reference TRBV28 and TRBJ2-3): DVKVTQSSRYLVKRTGEKVFLECVQDMDHENMFWYRQDPGLGLRLIYFSYDVKMKEKGDIPEGYSVSREKKERFSLILESASTNQTSMYLCASSLFQGQNTQYFGPGTRLTVL.

J is TRBJ2-3 and V is TRBV5-1; 15 bases are shared with TRBD2. The CDR3 runs 16 residues. Germline trimming cut 4 bases from V and 11 bases from J; bases unmatched to any gene: 11. Germline V gives CDR1 SGHRS, CDR2 YFSETQ. The CDR3, as DNA: TGCGCCAGCAGCCTAGTCCCGGGACTAGCGGGGGGAGAGCAGTATTTT. It is translated as CASSLVPGLAGGEQYF.

The chain links TRBV9 to TRBJ1-1; the D is unclear. The CDR3 is 14 amino acids. Trimming took 4 bases from V and 6 from J, leaving 16 bases between them. CDR1 SGDLS and CDR2 YYNGEE come from the germline V gene. The CDR3 nucleotides are TGTGCCAGCAGCAGACTTGGGGTGGGCGCTGAAGCTTTCTTT. It yields the protein CASSRLGVGAEAFF.

CDR3 in DNA: TGCGCCAGCAGCCAAGATGGGGGTCTGAAGCAGTACTTC. This encodes CASSQDGGLKQYF. The V gene is TRBV4-3, the J gene TRBJ2-7; either TRBD1 or TRBD2 may fit D (5 bases each). The CDR3 covers 13 residues. Trimming cost V 0 bases and J 8 bases, with 11 bases left between them. Germline CDR1 is LGHNA and CDR2 is YSLEER.

The V call is TRBV30, the J call TRBJ2-4, with a weak D call TRBD1 (7 bases). This CDR3 is built from 14 residues. Germline V gene lookup returns CDR1 GTSNPN and CDR2 SVGIG (reference sequence). The germline V and J ends were trimmed by 6 bases and 0 bases, with 12 bases remaining between them. The CDR3: CACRGELAKNIQYF. The CDR3 region has the DNA TGTGCCTGCAGGGGGGAACTAGCCAAAAACATTCAGTACTTC.